This TCR beta chain was sequenced for a study of cytomegalovirus exposure and HLA in healthy donors. Points from the study as a whole: Presence/absence analyses treated sequencing depth as roughly uniform across donors. Some TCR beta chains (more than 150 of them) were listed as cytomegalovirus-associated. Later findings reportedly placed an Asian-associated ancestry cluster below the approximately 700-donor mean for N-insertions. V- and J-gene trimming in TCR beta was tied to a missense DCLRE1C variant by an analysis performed later.

Primers: 60 Vbeta forward and 13 Jbeta reverse. TCRdb's copy holds only in-frame clones and misses some; the assay was immunoSEQ multiplex PCR. The sample includes 100,000 to 150,000 clones, about 85% seen only once; the top ten take around 1.7%. Germline CDR1 reads SGHRS; CDR2 reads YFSETQ. The CDR3 consists of 16 residues. V lost 0 bases, J lost 3 bases, and 5 bases stayed unmatched. This clone was observed once. Its antigen is not identified. Sequencing input: PBMCs. This receptor was obtained from a boy younger than 18 in good health and CMV-seronegative. The chain couples TRBV5-1 to TRBJ2-7, with TRBD2 matching over 11 bases. The CDR3 bases are TGCGCCAGCAGCTTGGGCCCTAGCGGGAGGATCTACGAGCAGTACTTC. This codes for CASSLGPSGRIYEQYF.